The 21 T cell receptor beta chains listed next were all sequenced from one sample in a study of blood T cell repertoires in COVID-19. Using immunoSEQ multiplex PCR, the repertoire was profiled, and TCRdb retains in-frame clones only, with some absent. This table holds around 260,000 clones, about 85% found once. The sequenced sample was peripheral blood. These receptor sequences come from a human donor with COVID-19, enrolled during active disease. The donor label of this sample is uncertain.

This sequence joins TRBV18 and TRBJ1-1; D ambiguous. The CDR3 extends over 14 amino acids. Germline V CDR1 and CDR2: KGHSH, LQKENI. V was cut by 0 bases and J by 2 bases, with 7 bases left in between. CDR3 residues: CASSPPSGNTEAFF. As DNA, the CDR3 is TGTGCCAGCTCACCACCGAGCGGTAACACTGAAGCTTTCTTT.

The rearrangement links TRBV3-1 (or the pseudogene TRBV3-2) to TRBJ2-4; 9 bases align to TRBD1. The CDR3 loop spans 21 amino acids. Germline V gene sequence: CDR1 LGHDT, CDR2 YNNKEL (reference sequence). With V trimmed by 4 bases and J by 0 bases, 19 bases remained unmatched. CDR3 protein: CASSRNPVGQGPDRAKNIQYF. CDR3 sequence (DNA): TGTGCCAGCAGCCGCAATCCCGTGGGACAGGGCCCCGACCGAGCCAAAAACATTCAGTACTTC.

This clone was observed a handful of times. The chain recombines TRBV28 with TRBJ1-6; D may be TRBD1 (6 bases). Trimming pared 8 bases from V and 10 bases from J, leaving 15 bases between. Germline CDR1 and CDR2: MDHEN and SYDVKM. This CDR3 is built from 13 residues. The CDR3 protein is CASRRGRESPLHF. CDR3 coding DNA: TGTGCCAGCCGCAGGGGCCGGGAATCACCCCTCCACTTT.

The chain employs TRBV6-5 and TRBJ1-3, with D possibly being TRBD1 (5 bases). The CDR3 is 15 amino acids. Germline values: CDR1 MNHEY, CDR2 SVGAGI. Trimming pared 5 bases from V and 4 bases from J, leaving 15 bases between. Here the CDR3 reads CASSRGGEGGNTIYF. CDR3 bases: TGTGCCAGCAGTCGCGGGGGAGAGGGCGGAAACACCATATATTTT.

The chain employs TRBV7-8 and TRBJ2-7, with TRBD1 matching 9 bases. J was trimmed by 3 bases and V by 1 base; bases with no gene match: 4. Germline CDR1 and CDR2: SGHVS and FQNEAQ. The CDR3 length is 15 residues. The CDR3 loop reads CASSLVMDRGYEQYF. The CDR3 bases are TGTGCCAGCAGCTTAGTTATGGACAGGGGCTACGAGCAGTACTTC.

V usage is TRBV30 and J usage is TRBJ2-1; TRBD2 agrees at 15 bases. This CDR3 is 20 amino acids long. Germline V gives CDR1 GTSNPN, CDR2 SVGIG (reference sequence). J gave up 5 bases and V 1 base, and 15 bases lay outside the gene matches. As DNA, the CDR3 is TGTGCCTGGAGTGGGGGGACTAGCGGGAGGCGCTATCTTGGTAACAATGAGCAGTTCTTC. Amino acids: CAWSGGTSGRRYLGNNEQFF.

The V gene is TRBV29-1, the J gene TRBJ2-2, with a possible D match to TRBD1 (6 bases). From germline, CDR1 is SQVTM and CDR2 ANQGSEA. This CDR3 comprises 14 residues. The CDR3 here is CSATGPSGTGELFF. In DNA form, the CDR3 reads TGCAGTGCCACAGGGCCCTCTGGTACCGGGGAGCTGTTTTTT.

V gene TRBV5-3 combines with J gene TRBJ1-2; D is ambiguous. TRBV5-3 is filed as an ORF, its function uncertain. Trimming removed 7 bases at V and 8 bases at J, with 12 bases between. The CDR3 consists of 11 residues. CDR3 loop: CARAERQGYTF. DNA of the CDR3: TGTGCCAGAGCGGAAAGGCAGGGCTACACCTTC.

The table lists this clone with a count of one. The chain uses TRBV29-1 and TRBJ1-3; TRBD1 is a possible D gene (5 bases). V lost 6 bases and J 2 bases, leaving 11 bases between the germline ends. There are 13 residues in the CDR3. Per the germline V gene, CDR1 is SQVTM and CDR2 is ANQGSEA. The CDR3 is CSVDSRTGNTIYF. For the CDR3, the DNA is TGCAGCGTAGACAGTCGTACTGGAAACACCATATATTTT.

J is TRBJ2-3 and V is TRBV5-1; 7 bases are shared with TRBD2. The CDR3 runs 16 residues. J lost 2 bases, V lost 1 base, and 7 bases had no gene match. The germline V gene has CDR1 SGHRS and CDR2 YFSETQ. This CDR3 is CASSLMSSGNTDTQYF. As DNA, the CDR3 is TGCGCCAGCAGCTTGATGTCTAGCGGAAACACAGATACGCAGTATTTT. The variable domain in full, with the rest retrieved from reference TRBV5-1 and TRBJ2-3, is KAGVTQTPRYLIKTRGQQVTLSCSPISGHRSVSWYQQTPGQGLQFLFEYFSETQRNKGNFPGRFSGRQFSNSRSEMNVSTLELGDSALYLCASSLMSSGNTDTQYFGPGTRLTVL.

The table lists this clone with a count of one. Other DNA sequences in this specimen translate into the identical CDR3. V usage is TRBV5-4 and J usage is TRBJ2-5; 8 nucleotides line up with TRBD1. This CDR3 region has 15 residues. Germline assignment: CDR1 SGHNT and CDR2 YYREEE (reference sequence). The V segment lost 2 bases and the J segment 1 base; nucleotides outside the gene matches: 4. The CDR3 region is CASSFDRGFQETQYF. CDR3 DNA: TGTGCCAGCAGCTTCGACAGGGGTTTCCAAGAGACCCAGTACTTC.

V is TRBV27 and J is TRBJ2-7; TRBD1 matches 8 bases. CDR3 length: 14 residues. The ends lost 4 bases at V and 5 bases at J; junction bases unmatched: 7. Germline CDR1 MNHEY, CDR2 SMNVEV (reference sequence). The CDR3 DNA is TGTGCCAGCAGTTCTGGACAGGGAGTCCACGAGCAGTACTTC. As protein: CASSSGQGVHEQYF.

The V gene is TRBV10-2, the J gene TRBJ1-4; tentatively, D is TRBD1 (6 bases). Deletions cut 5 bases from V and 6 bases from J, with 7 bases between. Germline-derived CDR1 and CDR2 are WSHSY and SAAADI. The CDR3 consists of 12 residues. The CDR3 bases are TGCGCCAGCAGTCACAGGGATGAAAAACTGTTTTTT. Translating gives CASSHRDEKLFF.

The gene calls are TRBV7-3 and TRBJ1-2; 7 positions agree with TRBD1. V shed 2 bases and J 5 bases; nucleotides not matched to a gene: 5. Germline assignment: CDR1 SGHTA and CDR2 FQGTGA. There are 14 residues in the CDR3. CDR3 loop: CASSLEGTDYGYTF. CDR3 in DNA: TGTGCCAGCAGCTTAGAGGGGACAGATTATGGCTACACCTTC.

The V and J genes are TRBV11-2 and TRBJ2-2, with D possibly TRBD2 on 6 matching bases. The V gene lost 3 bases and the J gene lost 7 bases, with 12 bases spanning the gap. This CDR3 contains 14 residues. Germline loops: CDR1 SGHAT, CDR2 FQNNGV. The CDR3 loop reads CASSLGREDGELFF. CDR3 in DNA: TGTGCCAGCAGCTTGGGCAGGGAGGACGGGGAGCTGTTTTTT.

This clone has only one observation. Here the CDR3 reads CASSFGQPNTEAFF. The CDR3 nucleotides are TGTGCCAGCAGTTTTGGACAGCCGAACACTGAAGCTTTCTTT. The rearrangement joins TRBV7-8 to TRBJ1-1; tentative D call: TRBD1 (6 bases). The CDR3 extends over 14 amino acids. V was clipped by 6 bases and J by 1 base, with 12 bases between them. Per germline, CDR1 SGHVS and CDR2 FQNEAQ.

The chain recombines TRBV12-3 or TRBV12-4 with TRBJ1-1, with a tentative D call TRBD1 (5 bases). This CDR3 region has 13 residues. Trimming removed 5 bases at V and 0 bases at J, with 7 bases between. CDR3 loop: CASSKQVNTEAFF. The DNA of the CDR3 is TGTGCCAGCAGTAAACAGGTGAACACTGAAGCTTTCTTT.

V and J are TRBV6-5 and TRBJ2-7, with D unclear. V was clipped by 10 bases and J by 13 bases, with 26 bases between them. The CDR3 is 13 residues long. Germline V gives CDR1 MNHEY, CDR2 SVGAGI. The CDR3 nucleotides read TGTGCCACCCGCCTAGGTCCTGGTACGAGCGATTACTTC. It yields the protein CATRLGPGTSDYF.

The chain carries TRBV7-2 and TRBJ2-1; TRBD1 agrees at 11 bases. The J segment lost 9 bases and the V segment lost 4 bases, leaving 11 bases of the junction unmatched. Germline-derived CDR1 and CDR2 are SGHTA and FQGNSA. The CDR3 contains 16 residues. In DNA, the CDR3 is TGTGCCAGCAGCTCACGGACAGGGGGCGACGGGCGTGAGCAGTTCTTC. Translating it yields CASSSRTGGDGREQFF.

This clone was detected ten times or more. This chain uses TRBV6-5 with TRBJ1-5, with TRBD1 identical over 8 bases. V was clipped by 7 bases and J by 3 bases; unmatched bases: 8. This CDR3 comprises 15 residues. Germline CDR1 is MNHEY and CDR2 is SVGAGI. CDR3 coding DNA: TGTGCCAGCAAGATACAGGGGGGATACAATCAGCCCCAGCATTTT. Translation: CASKIQGGYNQPQHF.

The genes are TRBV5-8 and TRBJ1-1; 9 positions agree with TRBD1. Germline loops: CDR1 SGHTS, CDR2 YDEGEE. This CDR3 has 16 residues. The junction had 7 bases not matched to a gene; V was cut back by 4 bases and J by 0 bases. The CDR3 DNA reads TGTGCCAGCAGCGGGGGGGGGACAGGGCTGAACACTGAAGCTTTCTTT. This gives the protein CASSGGGTGLNTEAFF.